Listed here is a single T cell receptor beta chain. The antigen is unknown. These data come from a study of T cells in Graves' hyperthyroidism and ophthalmopathy. Amplified regions were TCR beta CDR3 sequences from RNA transcripts. Primed by the HTBI set, a first-round RT-PCR was run on the TCR CDR3. TCRdb reanalysed the multiplex PCR reads using MiXCR and keeps one entry per CDR3 protein. Here the sample spans 490,000 or so distinct CDR3 sequences, approximately 48% being singletons. Uncontrolled infection, other autoimmune disease, pregnancy and lactation each barred patients from inclusion. The germline CDR1 and CDR2 sequences are SEHNR and FQNEAQ (reference sequence). The CDR3 length is 13 residues. V was trimmed by 8 bases and J by 6 bases, leaving 16 bases between them. General study findings and limits: Also found in blood were most expanded thyroid clonotypes above 0.001. A 13 V-J signature model discriminated ophthalmopathy versus stable hyperthyroidism.

The sample consisted of peripheral blood or thyroid tissue (not recorded which). The J gene is TRBJ1-2, the V gene TRBV7-9; D gene uncertain. The origin of this receptor is an adult woman with Graves' disease, either hyperthyroidism or ophthalmopathy (not recorded which). CDR3 DNA sequence: TGTGCCAGCGAGTTAGGATGGAGTCATGGCTACACCTTC. Protein product: CASELGWSHGYTF.